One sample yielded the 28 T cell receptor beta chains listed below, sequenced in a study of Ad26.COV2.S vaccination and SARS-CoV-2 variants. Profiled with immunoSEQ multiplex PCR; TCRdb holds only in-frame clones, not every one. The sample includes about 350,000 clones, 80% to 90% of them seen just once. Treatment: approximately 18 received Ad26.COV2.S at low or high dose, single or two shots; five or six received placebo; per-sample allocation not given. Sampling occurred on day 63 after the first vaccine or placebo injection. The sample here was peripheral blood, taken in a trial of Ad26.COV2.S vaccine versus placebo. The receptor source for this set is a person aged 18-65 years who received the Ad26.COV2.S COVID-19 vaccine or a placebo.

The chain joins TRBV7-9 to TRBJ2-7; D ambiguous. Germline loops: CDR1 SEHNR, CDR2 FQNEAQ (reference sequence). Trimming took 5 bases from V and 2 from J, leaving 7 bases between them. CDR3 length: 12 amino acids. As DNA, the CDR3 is TGTGCCAGCAGCCCCCCAGCCTACGAGCAGTACTTC. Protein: CASSPPAYEQYF.

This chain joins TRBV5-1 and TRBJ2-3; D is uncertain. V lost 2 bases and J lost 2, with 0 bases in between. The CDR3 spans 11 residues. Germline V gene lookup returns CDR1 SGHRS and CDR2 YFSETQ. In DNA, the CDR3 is TGCGCCAGCAGCTTCACAGATACGCAGTATTTT. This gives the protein CASSFTDTQYF. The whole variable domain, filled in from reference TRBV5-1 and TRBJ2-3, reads KAGVTQTPRYLIKTRGQQVTLSCSPISGHRSVSWYQQTPGQGLQFLFEYFSETQRNKGNFPGRFSGRQFSNSRSEMNVSTLELGDSALYLCASSFTDTQYFGPGTRLTVL.

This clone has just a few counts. CDR3 in amino acids: CASSPPSGSAYEQYF. The CDR3 nucleotides read TGTGCCAGCTCACCACCGTCGGGCAGTGCATACGAGCAGTACTTC. This chain links TRBV18 with TRBJ2-7, with unresolved D. The CDR3 is made up of 15 amino acids. The germline gives CDR1 KGHSH, CDR2 LQKENI. Trimming shortened V by 0 bases and J by 4 bases, and 13 bases separated the two germline ends.

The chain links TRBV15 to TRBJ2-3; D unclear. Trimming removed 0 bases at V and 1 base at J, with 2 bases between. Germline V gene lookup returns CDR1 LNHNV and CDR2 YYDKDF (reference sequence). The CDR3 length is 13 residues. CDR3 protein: CATSRERTDTQYF. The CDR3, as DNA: TGTGCCACCAGCAGAGAACGCACAGATACGCAGTATTTT. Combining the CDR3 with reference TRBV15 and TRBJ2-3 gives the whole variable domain DAMVIQNPRYQVTQFGKPVTLSCSQTLNHNVMYWYQQKSSQAPKLLFHYYDKDFNNEADTPDNFQSRRPNTSFCFLDIRSPGLGDTAMYLCATSRERTDTQYFGPGTRLTVL.

The CDR3 DNA reads TGTGCCAGCAGCCCTCCCAGGGGAGATGGCACTGAAGCTTTCTTT. Amino acids: CASSPPRGDGTEAFF. This chain connects TRBV9 to TRBJ1-1; tentatively, D is TRBD1 (6 bases). Germline loops: CDR1 SGDLS, CDR2 YYNGEE. Trimming removed 4 bases from V and 4 bases from J, with 17 bases in between. CDR3 length: 15 residues.

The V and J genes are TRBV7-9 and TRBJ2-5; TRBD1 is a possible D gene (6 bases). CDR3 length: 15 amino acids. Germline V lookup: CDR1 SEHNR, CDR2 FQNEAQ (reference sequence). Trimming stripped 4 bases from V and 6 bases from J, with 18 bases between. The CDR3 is CASSSQTDRLQTQYF. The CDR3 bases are TGTGCCAGCAGCTCCCAAACTGACAGGCTTCAGACCCAGTACTTC. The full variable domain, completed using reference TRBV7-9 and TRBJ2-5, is DTGVSQNPRHKITKRGQNVTFRCDPISEHNRLYWYRQTLGQGPEFLTYFQNEAQLEKSRLLSDRFSAERPKGSFSTLEIQRTEQGDSAMYLCASSSQTDRLQTQYFGPGTRLLVL.

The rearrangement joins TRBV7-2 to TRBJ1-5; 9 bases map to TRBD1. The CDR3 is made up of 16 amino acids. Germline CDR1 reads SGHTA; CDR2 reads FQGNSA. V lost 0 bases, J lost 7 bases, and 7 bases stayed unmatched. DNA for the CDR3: TGTGCCAGCAGCTTAGCAAAGGGACAGGGCGGCCAGCCCCAGCATTTT. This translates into CASSLAKGQGGQPQHF.

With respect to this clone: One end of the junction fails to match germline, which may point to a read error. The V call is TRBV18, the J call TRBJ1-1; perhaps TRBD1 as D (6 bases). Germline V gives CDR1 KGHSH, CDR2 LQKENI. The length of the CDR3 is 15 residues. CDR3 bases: TGTGCCAGCTCTAACAACAGAGGTGGGGACACGGAAGCTTTCTTT. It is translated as CASSNNRGGDTEAFF.

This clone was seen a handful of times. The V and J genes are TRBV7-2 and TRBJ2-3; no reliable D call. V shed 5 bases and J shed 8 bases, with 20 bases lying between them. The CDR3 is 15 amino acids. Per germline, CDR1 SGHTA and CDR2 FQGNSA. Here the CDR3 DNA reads TGTGCCAGCAGCAGGATAGGTAGTTTAGGCCCTACGCAGTATTTT. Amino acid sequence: CASSRIGSLGPTQYF.

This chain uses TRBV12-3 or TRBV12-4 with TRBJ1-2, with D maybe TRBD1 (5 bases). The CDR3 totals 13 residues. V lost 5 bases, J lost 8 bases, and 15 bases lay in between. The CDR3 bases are TGTGCCAGCAGTCCAGACCCCAAGGGGGGCTACACCTTC. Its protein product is CASSPDPKGGYTF.

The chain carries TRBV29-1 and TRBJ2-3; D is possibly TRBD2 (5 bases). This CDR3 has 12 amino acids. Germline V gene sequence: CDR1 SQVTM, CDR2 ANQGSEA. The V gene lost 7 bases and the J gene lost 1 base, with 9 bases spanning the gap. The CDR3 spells CSAEEGTDTQYF. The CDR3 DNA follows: TGCAGCGCCGAGGAGGGCACAGATACGCAGTATTTT.

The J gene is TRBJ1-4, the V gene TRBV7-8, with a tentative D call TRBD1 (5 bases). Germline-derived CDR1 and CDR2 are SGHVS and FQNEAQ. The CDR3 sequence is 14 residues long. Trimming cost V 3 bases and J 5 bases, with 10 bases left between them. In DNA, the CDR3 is TGTGCCAGCAGCTTCCCGGGACGGAATGAAAAACTGTTTTTT. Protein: CASSFPGRNEKLFF.

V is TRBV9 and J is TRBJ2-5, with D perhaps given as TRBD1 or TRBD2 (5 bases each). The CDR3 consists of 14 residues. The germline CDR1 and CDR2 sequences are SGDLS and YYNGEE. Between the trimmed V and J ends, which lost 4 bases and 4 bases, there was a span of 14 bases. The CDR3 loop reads CASSLGTPRETQYF. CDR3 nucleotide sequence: TGTGCCAGCAGCCTCGGGACCCCTAGAGAGACCCAGTACTTC.

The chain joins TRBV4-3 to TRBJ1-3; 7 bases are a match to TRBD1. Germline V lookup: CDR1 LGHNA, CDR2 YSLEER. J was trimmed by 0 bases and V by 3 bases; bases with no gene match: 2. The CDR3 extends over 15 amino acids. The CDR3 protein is CASSHRDSSGNTIYF. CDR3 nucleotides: TGCGCCAGCAGCCACAGGGACAGCTCTGGAAACACCATATATTTT.

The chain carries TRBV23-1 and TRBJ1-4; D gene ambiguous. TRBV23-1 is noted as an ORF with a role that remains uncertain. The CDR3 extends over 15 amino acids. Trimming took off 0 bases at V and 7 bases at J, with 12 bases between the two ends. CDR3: CASSQSVDGVEKLFF. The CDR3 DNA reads TGCGCCAGCAGTCAATCGGTCGATGGGGTTGAAAAACTGTTTTTT.

The CDR3 reads CASSPGQENSPLHF. The CDR3 DNA is TGTGCCAGCAGCCCTGGACAGGAAAATTCACCCCTCCACTTT. V is TRBV7-6 and J is TRBJ1-6; the match to TRBD1 covers 7 bases. The V segment lost 5 bases and the J segment 7 bases; nucleotides outside the gene matches: 5. Germline-derived CDR1 and CDR2 are SGHVS and FNYEAQ. This CDR3 has 14 residues.

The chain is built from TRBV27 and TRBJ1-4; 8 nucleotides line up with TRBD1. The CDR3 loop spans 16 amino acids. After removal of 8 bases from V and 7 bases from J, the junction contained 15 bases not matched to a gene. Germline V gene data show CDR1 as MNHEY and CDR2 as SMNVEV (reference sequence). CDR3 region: CASGAGVGTGSEKLFF. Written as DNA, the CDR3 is TGTGCCAGCGGGGCGGGGGTTGGGACAGGAAGTGAAAAACTGTTTTTT.

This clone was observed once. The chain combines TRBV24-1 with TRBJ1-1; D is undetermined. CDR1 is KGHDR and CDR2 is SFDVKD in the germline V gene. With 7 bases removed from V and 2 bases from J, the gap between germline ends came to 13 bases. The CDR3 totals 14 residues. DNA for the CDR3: TGTGCCACCAGAGCAGGACCCACCAACACTGAAGCTTTCTTT. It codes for CATRAGPTNTEAFF.

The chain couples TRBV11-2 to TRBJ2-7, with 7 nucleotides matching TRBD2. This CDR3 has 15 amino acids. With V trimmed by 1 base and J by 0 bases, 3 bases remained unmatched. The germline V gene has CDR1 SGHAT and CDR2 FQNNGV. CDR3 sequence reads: CASSLGGGHSYEQYF. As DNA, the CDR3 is TGTGCCAGCAGCTTAGGGGGAGGGCACTCCTACGAGCAGTACTTC.

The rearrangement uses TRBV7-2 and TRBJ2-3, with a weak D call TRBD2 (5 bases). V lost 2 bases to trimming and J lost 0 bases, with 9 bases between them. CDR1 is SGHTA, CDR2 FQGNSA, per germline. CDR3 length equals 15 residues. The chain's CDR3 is CASSLTGTSTDTQYF. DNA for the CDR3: TGTGCCAGCAGCTTAACGGGAACTAGCACAGATACGCAGTATTTT.

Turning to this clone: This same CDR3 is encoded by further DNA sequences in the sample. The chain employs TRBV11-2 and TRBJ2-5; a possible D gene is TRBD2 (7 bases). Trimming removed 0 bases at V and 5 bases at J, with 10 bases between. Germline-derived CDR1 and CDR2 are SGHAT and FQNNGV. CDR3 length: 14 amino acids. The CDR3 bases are TGTGCCAGCAGCTTAGACAGGGGAGGGGAGACCCAGTACTTC. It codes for CASSLDRGGETQYF.

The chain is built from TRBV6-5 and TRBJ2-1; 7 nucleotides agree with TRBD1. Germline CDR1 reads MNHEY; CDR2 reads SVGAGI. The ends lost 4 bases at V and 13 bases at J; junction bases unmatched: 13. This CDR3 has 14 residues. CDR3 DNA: TGTGCCAGCAGTTTGGGACAGTCACGGACGGGTCAGTTCTTC. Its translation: CASSLGQSRTGQFF.

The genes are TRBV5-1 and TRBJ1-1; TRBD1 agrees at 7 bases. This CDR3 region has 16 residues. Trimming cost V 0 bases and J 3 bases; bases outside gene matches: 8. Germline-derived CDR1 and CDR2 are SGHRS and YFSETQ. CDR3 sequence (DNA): TGCGCCAGCAGCTTGGAAGGGGGCGGAGGGTACACTGAAGCTTTCTTT. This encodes CASSLEGGGGYTEAFF.

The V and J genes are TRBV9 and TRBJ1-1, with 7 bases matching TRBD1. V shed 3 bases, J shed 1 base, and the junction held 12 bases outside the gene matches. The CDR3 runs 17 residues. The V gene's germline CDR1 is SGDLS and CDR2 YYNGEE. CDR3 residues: CASSGIPGGTPNTEAFF. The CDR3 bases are TGTGCCAGCAGCGGTATACCAGGGGGGACCCCGAACACTGAAGCTTTCTTT.

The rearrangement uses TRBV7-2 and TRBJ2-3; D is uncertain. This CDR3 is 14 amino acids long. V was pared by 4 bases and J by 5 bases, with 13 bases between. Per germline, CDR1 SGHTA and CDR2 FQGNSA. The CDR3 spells CASSSRQMGDTQYF. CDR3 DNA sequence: TGTGCCAGCAGCTCCAGGCAGATGGGAGATACGCAGTATTTT.

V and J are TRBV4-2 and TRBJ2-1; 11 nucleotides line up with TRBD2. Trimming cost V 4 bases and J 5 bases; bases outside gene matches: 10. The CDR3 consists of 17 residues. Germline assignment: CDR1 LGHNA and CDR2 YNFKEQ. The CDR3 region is CASSLAGASGGNNEQFF. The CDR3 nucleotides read TGTGCCAGCAGCCTGGCGGGGGCTAGCGGGGGGAACAATGAGCAGTTCTTC.

The chain's CDR3 is CASSKEASGRYEQYF. Written as DNA, the CDR3 is TGTGCCAGCAGCAAAGAAGCTAGCGGGAGGTACGAGCAGTACTTC. V usage is TRBV21-1 and J usage is TRBJ2-7; the table's D gene call, TRBD2, was not cross checked with the DNA. TRBV21-1 is marked as a pseudogene. This CDR3 region has 15 residues.

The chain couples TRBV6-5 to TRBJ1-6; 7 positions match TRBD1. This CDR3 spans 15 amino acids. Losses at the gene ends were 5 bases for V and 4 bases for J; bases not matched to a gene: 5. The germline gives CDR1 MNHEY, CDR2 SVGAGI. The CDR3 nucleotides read TGTGCCAGCAGTACAGACAGGGAGTATAATTCACCCCTCCACTTT. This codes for CASSTDREYNSPLHF.